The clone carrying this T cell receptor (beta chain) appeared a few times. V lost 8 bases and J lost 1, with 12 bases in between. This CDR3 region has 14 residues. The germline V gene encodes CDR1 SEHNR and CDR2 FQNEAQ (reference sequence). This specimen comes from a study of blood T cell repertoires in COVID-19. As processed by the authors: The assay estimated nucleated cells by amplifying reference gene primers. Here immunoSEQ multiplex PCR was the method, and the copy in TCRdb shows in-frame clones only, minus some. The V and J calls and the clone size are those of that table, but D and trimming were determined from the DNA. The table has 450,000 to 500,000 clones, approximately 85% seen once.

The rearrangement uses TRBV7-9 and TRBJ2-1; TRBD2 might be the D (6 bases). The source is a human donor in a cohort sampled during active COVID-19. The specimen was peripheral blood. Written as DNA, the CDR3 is TGTGCCAGCGGATTTAGCGGATCCTACAATGAGCAGTTCTTC. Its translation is CASGFSGSYNEQFF.